Listed here are 5 T cell receptor beta chains from one sample, sequenced in a study of shared clonotypes between healthy human individuals. The data were produced by immunoSEQ multiplex PCR, yet TCRdb's version contains in-frame clones alone and is incomplete. Altogether a few million clones are present, 85% to 95% being singletons, with the ten largest covering around 0.38%. Sequencing input: naive CD4+ T cells from PBMCs. Subset: CD45RA+ positively selected. The receptors were sampled from a man aged 18 to 35 in good health. Some clones in this sample may be carry-over from other donors' samples.

This clone was counted a single time. This chain connects TRBV11-2 to TRBJ2-5; no clear D gene. Germline-derived CDR1 and CDR2 are SGHAT and FQNNGV. Between the trimmed V and J ends, which lost 2 bases and 5 bases, there was a span of 9 bases. There are 13 residues in the CDR3. As DNA, the CDR3 is TGTGCCAGCAGCTTACCCCGCCCGGAGACCCAGTACTTC. Translation gives CASSLPRPETQYF.

V is TRBV7-9 and J is TRBJ1-6; TRBD1 might be the D (6 bases). This CDR3 region has 13 residues. Germline CDR1 is SEHNR and CDR2 is FQNEAQ (reference sequence). The V gene lost 4 bases and the J gene lost 8 bases, with 9 bases spanning the gap. The CDR3 loop reads CASSSSGDSPLHF. Here the CDR3 DNA reads TGTGCCAGCAGCTCTTCAGGGGATTCACCCCTCCACTTT.

V is TRBV6-4 and J is TRBJ2-7; D may be TRBD1 (5 bases). The CDR3 has 14 residues. Per the germline V gene, CDR1 is MRHNA and CDR2 is SNTAGT. The V end lost 3 bases, the J end lost 1 base, and 10 bases lay between the germline ends. This chain's CDR3 is CASSEQTGSYEQYF. The CDR3, as DNA: TGTGCCAGCAGTGAACAAACAGGTTCCTACGAGCAGTACTTC.

The chain is built from TRBV28 and TRBJ2-2; D ambiguous. This CDR3 contains 13 residues. Germline V CDR1 and CDR2: MDHEN, SYDVKM. With 5 bases removed from V and 6 bases from J, the gap between germline ends came to 10 bases. Here the CDR3 reads CASSPNVPGELFF. Here the CDR3 DNA reads TGTGCCAGCAGTCCGAACGTCCCCGGGGAGCTGTTTTTT.

The rearrangement uses TRBV5-6 and TRBJ2-1; 11 positions match TRBD2. CDR1 is SGHDT, CDR2 YYEEEE, per germline. After removal of 1 base from V and 2 bases from J, the junction contained 8 bases not matched to a gene. This CDR3 spans 18 amino acids. CDR3 DNA sequence: TGTGCCAGCAGCTTGAGGGGGCTAGCGGGAGGCACCTACAATGAGCAGTTCTTC. Translation: CASSLRGLAGGTYNEQFF.